This T cell receptor beta chain derives from a study of blood T cell repertoires in COVID-19. Study context: Whether acute or convalescent, the COVID-19 samples came from the United States, Italy and Spain.

The CDR3 has 11 amino acids. Trimming removed 5 bases from V and 10 bases from J, with 11 bases in between. From germline, CDR1 is MNHEY and CDR2 SMNVEV (reference sequence). Profiling relied on immunoSEQ multiplex PCR, and the TCRdb table lists in-frame clones only, not all of them. The sample yields 150,000 to 200,000 clones, around two thirds seen once. V usage is TRBV27 and J usage is TRBJ1-1, with D perhaps TRBD1 (6 bases). The clonotype comes from a woman of 80 years or more with acute or convalescent COVID-19. Sequencing used peripheral blood. In DNA, the CDR3 is TGTGCCAGCAGTAACCAAGGGGGAGCTTTCTTT. This codes for CASSNQGGAFF.